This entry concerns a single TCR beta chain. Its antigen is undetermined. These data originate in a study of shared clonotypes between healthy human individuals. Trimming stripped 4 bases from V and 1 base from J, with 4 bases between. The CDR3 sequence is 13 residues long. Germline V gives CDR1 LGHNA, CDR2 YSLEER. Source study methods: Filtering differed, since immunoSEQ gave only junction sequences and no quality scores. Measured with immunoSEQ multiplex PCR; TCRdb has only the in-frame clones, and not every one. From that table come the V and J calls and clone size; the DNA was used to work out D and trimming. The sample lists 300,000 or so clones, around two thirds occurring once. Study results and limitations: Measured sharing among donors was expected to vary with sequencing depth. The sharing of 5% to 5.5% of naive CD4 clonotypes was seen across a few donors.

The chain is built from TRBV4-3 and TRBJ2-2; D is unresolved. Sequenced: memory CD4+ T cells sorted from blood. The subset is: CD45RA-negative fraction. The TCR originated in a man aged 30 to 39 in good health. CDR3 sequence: CASSRGNTGELFF. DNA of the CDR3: TGCGCCAGCAGCCGGGGGAACACCGGGGAGCTGTTTTTT.